This is a list of T cell receptor beta chains from one sample in a study of circulating CD8 cells and anti-PD-1 response in melanoma. TCRdb passed the reads through MiXCR, listing each CDR3 protein once. The sample carries over 150 distinct CDR3 sequences, around 8% recorded once. Material: CD8+ T cells from PBMCs, obtained at baseline or after one month of anti-PD-1 therapy (not recorded which). These receptors were collected from a human donor with melanoma. Both conserved end residues are trimmed from each CDR3.

j_call v_call cdr3_aa
TRBJ1-4 TRBV4-1 ASSQEPDRDEKLF
TRBJ2-7 TRBV27 ASSSLAGVYEQY
TRBJ2-5 TRBV27 ASSLGSGFATQY
TRBJ2-7 TRBV7-8 ASSLATGTSGPWSYEQY
TRBJ2-1 TRBV20-1 SAWTGAPYNEQF
TRBJ2-7 TRBV3-1 ASSQDNSYEQY
TRBJ2-7 TRBV7-3 ASIGEPGQGGYEQY
TRBJ2-7 TRBV27 ASSFTSVGEQY
TRBJ1-1 TRBV25-1 ASSTLGRDTEAF
TRBJ2-7 TRBV4-1 ASSHLAGGLYEQY
TRBJ2-7 TRBV28 ASSTGVHRAREDEQY
TRBJ2-5 TRBV27 ASSQGLAGLQETQY
TRBJ1-1 TRBV28 ASRTGVAEGEAF
TRBJ2-7 TRBV28 ASSSIEGRSEEQY
TRBJ2-7 TRBV27 ASSLDGQGASYEQY
TRBJ2-7 TRBV29-1 SVEPGQGEYEQY
TRBJ2-2 TRBV28 ASSAWAAPNTGELF
TRBJ1-5 TRBV6-6 ASSYWGAGKQPRH